The clone carrying this T cell receptor beta chain showed up just a few times. The trim removed 6 bases at V and 4 bases at J, leaving 12 bases unmatched. This CDR3 is 16 amino acids long. The germline V gene encodes CDR1 SGHTA and CDR2 FQGNSA. TCRdb recomputed calls from the RT-PCR reads with MiXCR, one row per CDR3 protein. Among hundreds of thousands of distinct CDR3 sequences listed, approximately 14% were seen once. The gene calls are TRBV7-2 and TRBJ1-3; 7 nucleotides match TRBD1. The receptor was derived from a female donor in good health, serving as a healthy control. The source material was memory CD4+ T cells from blood. The CDR3 DNA reads TGTGCCAGCAGTCCCATGCAGGGGGGGGCCGGAAACACCATATATTTT. This gives the protein CASSPMQGGAGNTIYF.